This T cell receptor (beta chain) was retrieved from a study of T cell responses to AZD1222 COVID-19 vaccine. Study-level results: Sampling captured repertoires only after the peak T cell response.

Clones were sequenced by immunoSEQ multiplex PCR, and TCRdb holds only the in-frame ones, with some missing. The table records 98,000 or so clones, approximately 88% of them present only once. The CDR3 runs 12 residues. V shed 0 bases and J shed 7 bases, with 4 bases lying between them. With regard to this clone: Its antigen is not identified.

The sample consisted of peripheral blood, taken on day 0 of AZD1222 vaccination. This receptor was identified in an adult in good health. This chain connects TRBV12-3 or TRBV12-4 to TRBJ1-5; no clear D. The CDR3 reads CASSLAPQPQHF. The CDR3, as DNA: TGTGCCAGCAGTTTAGCTCCCCAGCCCCAGCATTTT.